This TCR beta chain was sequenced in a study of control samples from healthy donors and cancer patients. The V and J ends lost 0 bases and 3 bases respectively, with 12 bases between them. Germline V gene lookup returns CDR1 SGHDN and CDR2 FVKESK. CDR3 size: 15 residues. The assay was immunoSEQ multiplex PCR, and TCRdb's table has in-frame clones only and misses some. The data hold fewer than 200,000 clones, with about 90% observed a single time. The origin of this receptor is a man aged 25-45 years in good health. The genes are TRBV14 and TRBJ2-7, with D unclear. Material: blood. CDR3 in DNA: TGTGCCAGCAGCCAAGAGAAGAATCCGGTCTACGAGCAGTACTTC. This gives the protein CASSQEKNPVYEQYF.